The 25 T cell receptor beta chains listed next were all sequenced from one sample in a study of blood T cell repertoires in COVID-19. Measured with immunoSEQ multiplex PCR; TCRdb has only the in-frame clones, and not every one. Seen here are roughly 180,000 clones, 80% to 90% observed once, and the top ten hold around 8.2%. The sample taken for sequencing was peripheral blood. Receptors originate from a man aged 60-69 years with acute or convalescent COVID-19.

The chain recombines TRBV27 with TRBJ2-2, with D maybe TRBD1 (5 bases). The CDR3 is 14 residues long. Trimming took 6 bases from V and 2 from J, leaving 10 bases between them. Germline loops: CDR1 MNHEY, CDR2 SMNVEV (reference sequence). The CDR3 spells CASRQGRNTGELFF. CDR3 sequence (DNA): TGTGCCAGCAGGCAGGGAAGAAACACCGGGGAGCTGTTTTTT.

The table lists this clone with a few counts. V and J are TRBV7-9 and TRBJ2-7; possibly TRBD1 for D (6 bases). This CDR3 has 15 residues. Trimming removed 4 bases at V and 4 bases at J, with 17 bases between. CDR1 and CDR2 from the germline V gene are SEHNR and FQNEAQ (reference sequence). CDR3 sequence (DNA): TGTGCCAGCAGCTCTTCCGTCCGACAGGCGTACGAGCAGTACTTC. This sequence encodes CASSSSVRQAYEQYF.

The chain links TRBV27 to TRBJ1-3; D uncertain. Trimming shortened V by 4 bases and J by 2 bases, and 12 bases separated the two germline ends. CDR3 size: 15 residues. Germline loops: CDR1 MNHEY, CDR2 SMNVEV (reference sequence). CDR3 amino acids: CASSSTREAGNTIYF. In DNA form, the CDR3 reads TGTGCCAGCAGTTCAACTCGGGAGGCTGGAAACACCATATATTTT.

The count of this clone is one. V and J are TRBV10-3 and TRBJ1-1; D is perhaps TRBD1 (6 bases). Germline V gene sequence: CDR1 ENHRY, CDR2 SYGVKD. V lost 0 bases, J lost 3 bases, and 8 bases lay in between. This CDR3 has 14 residues. CDR3 in DNA: TGTGCCATCAGTGAGTCGGGACAAGACACTGAAGCTTTCTTT. This codes for CAISESGQDTEAFF.

J is TRBJ2-3 and V is TRBV27, with D perhaps matching TRBD2 (6 bases). From germline, CDR1 is MNHEY and CDR2 SMNVEV (reference sequence). The CDR3 consists of 12 residues. Trimming stripped 4 bases from V and 13 bases from J, with 15 bases between. CDR3 region: CASSSEAGREYF. The CDR3 nucleotides read TGTGCCAGCAGTTCAGAAGCGGGTCGCGAGTATTTT.

The chain joins TRBV29-1 to TRBJ1-1; no clear D gene. The germline gives CDR1 SQVTM, CDR2 ANQGSEA. Trimming stripped 6 bases from V and 1 base from J, with 9 bases between. This CDR3 comprises 12 residues. The CDR3 protein is CSVSVGNTEAFF. The CDR3 region has the DNA TGCAGCGTATCGGTTGGGAACACTGAAGCTTTCTTT.

The chain combines TRBV28 with TRBJ2-7; D is unclear. The CDR3 has 14 residues. Trimming took 1 base from V and 4 from J, leaving 11 bases between them. Germline CDR1 reads MDHEN; CDR2 reads SYDVKM. The CDR3, as DNA: TGTGCCAGCAGTTTATCGTCGGGTGAATACGAGCAGTACTTC. Residues: CASSLSSGEYEQYF.

The chain recombines TRBV5-1 with TRBJ1-1, with TRBD1 as a possible D gene (5 bases). CDR3 size: 13 residues. The germline gives CDR1 SGHRS, CDR2 YFSETQ. Trimming removed 4 bases from V and 5 bases from J, with 12 bases in between. CDR3 protein: CASSQGTLTEAFF. CDR3 sequence (DNA): TGCGCCAGCAGCCAAGGGACTCTTACTGAAGCTTTCTTT.

The rearrangement joins TRBV2 to TRBJ1-2; possible D gene TRBD1, 6 bases. The V gene's germline CDR1 is SNHLY and CDR2 FYNNEI. Trimming stripped 11 bases from V and 6 bases from J, with 22 bases between. The CDR3 runs to 14 residues. The DNA for the CDR3 is TGTGCCCTCGGGCCATCTACAGGGAGCGATGGCTACACCTTC. Protein product: CALGPSTGSDGYTF.

The CDR3 bases are TGTGCCAGCAGCTCTGCGGCCGGCACTGAAGCTTTCTTT. Protein: CASSSAAGTEAFF. The chain links TRBV7-3 to TRBJ1-1, with D hard to call. Germline values: CDR1 SGHTA, CDR2 FQGTGA. The germline V and J ends were trimmed by 4 bases and 4 bases, with 10 bases remaining between them. This CDR3 has 13 amino acids.

This chain uses TRBV28 with TRBJ1-5, with D possibly matching TRBD1 (5 bases). The CDR3 is made up of 15 amino acids. Germline loops: CDR1 MDHEN, CDR2 SYDVKM. V lost 1 base to trimming and J lost 6 bases, with 13 bases between them. CDR3 loop: CASSLLSSQGQPQHF. In DNA, the CDR3 is TGTGCCAGCAGTTTATTATCGAGCCAGGGTCAGCCCCAGCATTTT.

The chain is built from TRBV28 and TRBJ2-1; 7 bases agree with TRBD1. Trimming removed 6 bases from V and 2 bases from J; junction bases left unmatched: 10. The CDR3 runs 16 residues. The V gene's germline CDR1 is MDHEN and CDR2 SYDVKM. In DNA form, the CDR3 reads TGTGCCAGCAGGTCCGTCCGGGACAGAGCCTACAATGAGCAGTTCTTC. As protein: CASRSVRDRAYNEQFF.

The chain carries TRBV9 and TRBJ2-2; possibly TRBD2 for D (5 bases). The length of the CDR3 is 15 residues. Germline V gives CDR1 SGDLS, CDR2 YYNGEE. V was cut by 3 bases and J by 4 bases, with 13 bases left in between. DNA for the CDR3: TGTGCCAGCAGCGCCCGTCGAGGGAGCACCGGGGAGCTGTTTTTT. Protein sequence: CASSARRGSTGELFF.

This clone was seen a handful of times. The sample contains more than one DNA sequence encoding this CDR3. J is TRBJ2-1 and V is TRBV19; perhaps TRBD1 as D (5 bases). V shed 8 bases and J shed 1 base, with 9 bases lying between them. CDR3 length: 13 residues. CDR1 and CDR2 (germline): LNHDA, SQIVND (reference sequence). DNA for the CDR3: TGTGCCAGTGAAGGACATTCCTACAATGAGCAGTTCTTC. Protein product: CASEGHSYNEQFF.

The chain employs TRBV5-6 and TRBJ1-3; D not certain. Trimming removed 4 bases from V and 2 bases from J, with 7 bases in between. The CDR3 consists of 13 residues. The germline V gene encodes CDR1 SGHDT and CDR2 YYEEEE. The CDR3 coding sequence is TGTGCCAGCAGCCCAGGTGCTGGAAACACCATATATTTT. Translation gives CASSPGAGNTIYF.

Comment on this clone: Other DNA sequences of this sample code for an identical CDR3. The V gene is TRBV18, the J gene TRBJ2-7; 7 nucleotides match TRBD1. The CDR3 is 14 amino acids. J lost 4 bases, V lost 0 bases, and 3 bases had no gene match. Germline CDR1 KGHSH, CDR2 LQKENI. CDR3 amino acids: CASSPPPGGYEQYF. In DNA, the CDR3 is TGTGCCAGCTCACCACCCCCAGGGGGATACGAGCAGTACTTC.

The CDR3 nucleotides read TGTGCCAGCAGCCTCGGGGACACTGGCTACACCTTC. Amino acids: CASSLGDTGYTF. V gene TRBV14 combines with J gene TRBJ1-2, with a weak D call TRBD1 (6 bases). The V gene lost 4 bases and the J gene lost 7 bases, with 10 bases spanning the gap. CDR1 is SGHDN, CDR2 FVKESK, per germline. This CDR3 contains 12 residues.

This chain joins TRBV7-3 and TRBJ1-1, with TRBD1 identical over 7 bases. V gave up 5 bases and J gave up 1 base; unmatched junction bases: 4. This CDR3 is 14 amino acids long. Germline loops: CDR1 SGHTA, CDR2 FQGTGA. This CDR3 reads CASSLDRWNTEAFF. In DNA, the CDR3 is TGTGCCAGCAGCCTGGACAGGTGGAACACTGAAGCTTTCTTT. The full variable domain, completed using reference TRBV7-3 and TRBJ1-1, is GAGVSQTPSNKVTEKGKYVELRCDPISGHTALYWYRQSLGQGPEFLIYFQGTGAADDSGLPNDRFFAVRPEGSVSTLKIQRTERGDSAVYLCASSLDRWNTEAFFGQGTRLTVV.

J is TRBJ1-2 and V is TRBV7-2; D is uncertain. CDR3 size: 15 residues. V shed 5 bases and J shed 3 bases, with 16 bases lying between them. CDR1 SGHTA and CDR2 FQGNSA come from the germline V gene. The CDR3 sequence is CASSGRLVLDYGYTF. As DNA, the CDR3 is TGTGCCAGCAGCGGCCGGCTAGTACTTGACTATGGCTACACCTTC.

This clone was recorded only once. CDR3 DNA: TGTGCCAGCGCTAATTCCTTCTCTGGAAACACCATATATTTT. Translated: CASANSFSGNTIYF. The genes are TRBV25-1 and TRBJ1-3; the D is unclear. The germline V gene encodes CDR1 MGHDK and CDR2 SYGVNS. This CDR3 region has 14 residues. Trimming removed 8 bases at V and 0 bases at J, with 11 bases between. Full variable domain (missing parts from reference TRBV25-1 and TRBJ1-3): EADIYQTPRYLVIGTGKKITLECSQTMGHDKMYWYQQDPGMELHLIHYSYGVNSTEKGDLSSESTVSRIRTEHFPLTLESARPSHTSQYLCASANSFSGNTIYFGEGSWLTVV.

This clone was observed at least ten times. This sequence joins TRBV28 and TRBJ1-2; TRBD1 might be the D (6 bases). Deletions cut 6 bases from V and 8 bases from J, with 13 bases between. Germline values: CDR1 MDHEN, CDR2 SYDVKM. The CDR3 is 12 residues long. The CDR3 DNA is TGTGCCAGCAGCCTAGTGGGGGCCGGCTACACCTTC. It specifies CASSLVGAGYTF.

The chain uses TRBV27 and TRBJ2-7, with a possible D match to TRBD2 (5 bases). Trimming took off 2 bases at V and 2 bases at J, with 13 bases between the two ends. The CDR3 is 15 residues long. Germline V lookup: CDR1 MNHEY, CDR2 SMNVEV (reference sequence). The CDR3 reads CASSLGGGFPYEQYF. CDR3 coding DNA: TGTGCCAGCAGTTTAGGAGGCGGATTCCCCTACGAGCAGTACTTC.

The chain carries TRBV6-2 or TRBV6-3 and TRBJ2-5, with no clear D. Germline V gene data show CDR1 as MNHEY and CDR2 as SVGEGT. The CDR3 spans 12 residues. Trimming removed 5 bases from V and 4 bases from J, with 8 bases in between. Written as DNA, the CDR3 is TGTGCCAGCAGTCAGAGGTCAGAGACCCAGTACTTC. It codes for CASSQRSETQYF.

V usage is TRBV6-6 and J usage is TRBJ2-7; D is ambiguous. V was trimmed by 4 bases and J by 4 bases, leaving 17 bases between them. Germline-derived CDR1 and CDR2 are MNHNY and SVGAGI (reference sequence). This CDR3 has 15 residues. CDR3 protein: CASSFPGRLLYEQYF. CDR3 sequence (DNA): TGTGCCAGCAGTTTTCCCGGAAGACTGTTGTACGAGCAGTACTTC.

This chain connects TRBV27 to TRBJ2-1; 7 nucleotides align to TRBD2. J lost 0 bases, V lost 8 bases, and 10 bases had no gene match. CDR3 length: 16 residues. Per germline, CDR1 MNHEY and CDR2 SMNVEV (reference sequence). As DNA, the CDR3 is TGTGCCAGCTCTACAAGGGGACTAAGCTCCTACAATGAGCAGTTCTTC. Its translation is CASSTRGLSSYNEQFF.